This passage covers 17 T cell receptor beta chains from one sample sequenced in a study of STAT3 mutations in large granular lymphocyte leukemia (dated by TCRdb to about 2019). The protocol used for the library was the immunoSEQ multiplex PCR assay. Held by TCRdb, this immuneACCESS table contains in-frame sequences only and omits some clones. Under half of the omission traces to an unresolved V gene where checked; the cause of the rest is unknown. This sample gives 30,000 to 40,000 clones in total; around 85% of them show up just once. Approximately 12% of the sample is held by the ten biggest clonotypes. Antigens for these TCRs are unknown. Broader findings and caveats from the paper: At least one immunodominant TCRbeta clonotype was identified in every T-LGLL patient, and multiple immunodominant subclonotypes were identified in about half of the T-LGLL patients.

Source material: peripheral blood mononuclear cells. These receptors all come from a man aged 55 to 69 with T-cell large granular lymphocyte leukemia. Some clones in this sample may be carry-over from other donors' samples. The age is the age at diagnosis.

The V call is TRBV5-1, the J call TRBJ1-6; D is possibly TRBD1 (6 bases). Germline V CDR1 and CDR2: SGHRS, YFSETQ. The CDR3 has 15 amino acids. V was trimmed by 4 bases and J by 2 bases, leaving 10 bases between them. The DNA of the CDR3 is TGCGCCAGCAGCCCCGGGACACCCTATAATTCACCCCTCCACTTT. The encoded protein is CASSPGTPYNSPLHF.

This sequence joins TRBV19 and TRBJ1-5; D possibly corresponds to TRBD1 (5 bases). The CDR3 totals 16 residues. Trimming left V 4 bases short and J 6 bases short, with 19 bases between. Germline-derived CDR1 and CDR2 are LNHDA and SQIVND (reference sequence). This CDR3 reads CASSTSRTTLGQPQHF. CDR3 DNA: TGTGCCAGTAGTACTTCCCGGACAACCCTTGGTCAGCCCCAGCATTTT.

The table lists this clone with a count of one. The chain joins TRBV5-1 to TRBJ2-1; 11 bases match TRBD2. The germline V gene has CDR1 SGHRS and CDR2 YFSETQ. The trim removed 0 bases at V and 7 bases at J, leaving 6 bases unmatched. This CDR3 contains 16 residues. The CDR3 here is CASSLAGVAGGNEQFF. CDR3 in DNA: TGCGCCAGCAGCTTGGCCGGGGTAGCGGGAGGGAATGAGCAGTTCTTC.

V is TRBV15 and J is TRBJ1-4; tentatively, D is TRBD1 (5 bases). The germline V gene has CDR1 LNHNV and CDR2 YYDKDF (reference sequence). CDR3 length: 14 residues. V lost 0 bases and J lost 15, with 17 bases in between. The CDR3 DNA sequence: TGTGCCACCAGCAGAGATATGAGGCGGGACCAGGTGTTTTTT. Its translation is CATSRDMRRDQVFF.

V is TRBV7-3 and J is TRBJ2-3; D is unclear. V lost 5 bases and J 0 bases, leaving 15 bases between the germline ends. Germline CDR1 SGHTA, CDR2 FQGTGA. CDR3 length: 16 amino acids. The CDR3 sequence: CASSRAGRLSTDTQYF. DNA for the CDR3: TGTGCCAGCAGCCGGGCCGGGCGGCTAAGCACAGATACGCAGTATTTT.

This chain connects TRBV29-1 to TRBJ2-4, with D unclear. V dropped 6 bases and J dropped 8 bases, with 11 bases sitting between them. The V gene's germline CDR1 is SQVTM and CDR2 ANQGSEA. This CDR3 has 11 amino acids. The CDR3 DNA reads TGCAGCGTGGTTAGTTGGGACATTCAGTACTTC. It translates to CSVVSWDIQYF. Full variable domain (rest looked up from reference TRBV29-1 and TRBJ2-4): SAVISQKPSRDICQRGTSLTIQCQVDSQVTMMFWYRQQPGQSLTLIATANQGSEATYESGFVIDKFPISRPNLTFSTLTVSNMSPEDSSIYLCSVVSWDIQYFGAGTRLSVL.

The chain is built from TRBV7-2 and TRBJ1-1; D possibly corresponds to TRBD1 (6 bases). V lost 6 bases to trimming and J lost 7 bases, with 15 bases between them. The CDR3 loop spans 13 amino acids. The germline CDR1 and CDR2 sequences are SGHTA and FQGNSA. CDR3 in DNA: TGTGCCAGCAGACAGGGAATATTAGGTGAAGCTTTCTTT. It specifies CASRQGILGEAFF. The full variable domain, in which reference TRBV7-2 and TRBJ1-1 provide the parts outside the CDR3, is GAGVSQSPSNKVTEKGKDVELRCDPISGHTALYWYRQSLGQGLEFLIYFQGNSAPDKSGLPSDRFSAERTGGSVSTLTIQRTQQEDSAVYLCASRQGILGEAFFGQGTRLTVV.

A few counts support this clone. The chain recombines TRBV25-1 with TRBJ2-5, with 8 bases matching TRBD2. The CDR3 has 12 amino acids. V trimming: 4 bases; J trimming: 5 bases; junction bases outside the gene matches: 0. The V gene's germline CDR1 is MGHDK and CDR2 SYGVNS. The CDR3 DNA reads as TGTGCCAGCAGTGGCGGGGGGGAGACCCAGTACTTC. It codes for CASSGGGETQYF.

The CDR3 reads CASSPDRGNYGYTF. The CDR3 DNA follows: TGTGCCAGCAGCCCGGACAGGGGTAACTATGGCTACACCTTC. This rearrangement joins TRBV7-2 to TRBJ1-2, with 9 nucleotides matching TRBD1. This CDR3 contains 14 residues. Germline CDR1 reads SGHTA; CDR2 reads FQGNSA. After removal of 5 bases from V and 1 base from J, the junction contained 2 bases not matched to a gene. Full variable domain (rest looked up from reference TRBV7-2 and TRBJ1-2): GAGVSQSPSNKVTEKGKDVELRCDPISGHTALYWYRQSLGQGLEFLIYFQGNSAPDKSGLPSDRFSAERTGGSVSTLTIQRTQQEDSAVYLCASSPDRGNYGYTFGSGTRLTVV.

Only one count was recorded for this clone. This chain uses TRBV7-9 with TRBJ2-7, with 11 bases fitting TRBD2. In germline, CDR1 is SEHNR, CDR2 FQNEAQ (reference sequence). V trimming: 0 bases; J trimming: 4 bases; junction bases outside the gene matches: 8. The CDR3 is made up of 17 amino acids. In DNA form, the CDR3 reads TGTGCCAGCAGCTTAGCACTAGCGGGAGACGTACATTACGAGCAGTACTTC. This encodes CASSLALAGDVHYEQYF.

The rearrangement joins TRBV5-1 to TRBJ2-1; D is possibly TRBD1 (6 bases). Trimming stripped 2 bases from V and 5 bases from J, with 17 bases between. The germline V gene encodes CDR1 SGHRS and CDR2 YFSETQ. CDR3 length: 16 amino acids. The CDR3 DNA is TGCGCCAGCAGCTTAATCCCCGACAGGACGAACAATGAGCAGTTCTTC. It encodes CASSLIPDRTNNEQFF.

The chain has TRBV7-6 and TRBJ1-2, with unresolved D. Trimming pared 5 bases from V and 5 bases from J, leaving 12 bases between. The CDR3 contains 13 residues. Looked up from germline, CDR1 is SGHVS and CDR2 is FNYEAQ. CDR3 sequence (DNA): TGTGCCAGCAGCCTCGCCCACGGGTATGGCTACACCTTC. Translating gives CASSLAHGYGYTF.

The CDR3 nucleotides are TGCGCCAGCAGCCACGGGGGTTCCTACAATGAGCAGTTCTTC. This sequence encodes CASSHGGSYNEQFF. This rearrangement joins TRBV23-1 to TRBJ2-1; perhaps TRBD2 as D (6 bases). TRBV23-1 is an open reading frame whose function is uncertain. Trimming shortened V by 6 bases and J by 1 base, and 10 bases separated the two germline ends. The length of the CDR3 is 14 residues.

The CDR3 here is CASSPHRDDYTF. In DNA, the CDR3 is TGTGCCAGTAGTCCCCACAGGGATGACTACACCTTC. The V and J genes are TRBV19 and TRBJ1-2; D is perhaps TRBD1 (6 bases). Trimming took off 5 bases at V and 10 bases at J, with 14 bases between the two ends. The CDR3 covers 12 residues. CDR1 LNHDA and CDR2 SQIVND come from the germline V gene (reference sequence). The full variable domain, its missing parts supplied by reference TRBV19 and TRBJ1-2, is DGGITQSPKYLFRKEGQNVTLSCEQNLNHDAMYWYRQDPGQGLRLIYYSQIVNDFQKGDIAEGYSVSREKKESFPLTVTSAQKNPTAFYLCASSPHRDDYTFGSGTRLTVV.

The chain uses TRBV5-1 and TRBJ2-5, with a possible D match to TRBD2 (5 bases). V was shortened by 3 bases and J by 1 base, with 7 bases between the two germline ends. The CDR3 is 13 residues long. The germline V gene has CDR1 SGHRS and CDR2 YFSETQ. The CDR3 coding sequence is TGCGCCAGCAGCTCCGGACTCCAAGAGACCCAGTACTTC. Amino acids: CASSSGLQETQYF.

This clone was counted once. The chain combines TRBV4-3 with TRBJ2-4; tentatively, D is TRBD2 (6 bases). From germline, CDR1 is LGHNA and CDR2 YSLEER. V was trimmed by 3 bases and J by 8 bases, leaving 20 bases between them. The CDR3 consists of 16 residues. This CDR3 reads CASSHEFTSWGDIQYF. The CDR3, as DNA: TGCGCCAGCAGCCATGAGTTTACCTCCTGGGGGGACATTCAGTACTTC.

This clone turned up a few times. CDR3: CASRVMDGYGYTF. The CDR3 coding sequence is TGTGCCAGCAGGGTTATGGACGGATATGGCTACACCTTC. The gene calls are TRBV2 and TRBJ1-2; D not resolved. Trimming removed 6 bases at V and 5 bases at J, with 13 bases between. The germline gives CDR1 SNHLY, CDR2 FYNNEI. The CDR3 has 13 residues.